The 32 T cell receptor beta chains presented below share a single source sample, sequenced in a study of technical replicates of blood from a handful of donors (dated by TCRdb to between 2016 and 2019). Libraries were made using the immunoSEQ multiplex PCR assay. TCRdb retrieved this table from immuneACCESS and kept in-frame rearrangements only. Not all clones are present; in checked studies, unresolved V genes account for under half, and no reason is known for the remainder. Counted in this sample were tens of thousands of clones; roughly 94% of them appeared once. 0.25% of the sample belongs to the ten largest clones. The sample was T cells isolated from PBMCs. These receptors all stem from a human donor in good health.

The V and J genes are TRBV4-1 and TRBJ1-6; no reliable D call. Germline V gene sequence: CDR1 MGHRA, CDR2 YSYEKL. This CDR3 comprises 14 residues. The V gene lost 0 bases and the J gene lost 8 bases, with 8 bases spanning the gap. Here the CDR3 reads CASSQDEAHSPLHF. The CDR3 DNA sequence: TGCGCCAGCAGCCAAGATGAGGCACATTCACCCCTCCACTTT.

The CDR3 nucleotides read TGTGCCAGCAGTTACTCGAACTATTACGGGAACACTGAAGCTTTCTTT. Translating it yields CASSYSNYYGNTEAFF. The chain uses TRBV6-5 and TRBJ1-1; D not resolved. V was shortened by 0 bases and J by 1 base, with 12 bases between the two germline ends. The CDR3 sequence is 16 residues long. The germline V gene encodes CDR1 MNHEY and CDR2 SVGAGI.

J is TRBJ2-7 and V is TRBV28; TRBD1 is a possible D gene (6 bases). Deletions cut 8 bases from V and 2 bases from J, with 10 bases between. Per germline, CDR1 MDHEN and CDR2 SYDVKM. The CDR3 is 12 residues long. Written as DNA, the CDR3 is TGTGCCAGCTGTTACAGGGCCTACGAGCAGTACTTC. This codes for CASCYRAYEQYF.

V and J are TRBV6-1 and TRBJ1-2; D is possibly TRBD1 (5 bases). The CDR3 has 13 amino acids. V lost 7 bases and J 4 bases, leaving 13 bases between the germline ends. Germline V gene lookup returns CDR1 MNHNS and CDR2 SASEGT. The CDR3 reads CASTLDRGYGYTF. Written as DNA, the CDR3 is TGTGCCAGCACCCTTGACAGAGGCTATGGCTACACCTTC.

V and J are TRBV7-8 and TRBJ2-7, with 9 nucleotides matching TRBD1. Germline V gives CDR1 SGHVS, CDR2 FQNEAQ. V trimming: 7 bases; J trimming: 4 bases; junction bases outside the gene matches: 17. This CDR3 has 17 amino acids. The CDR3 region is CASIERPHRTGVYEQYF. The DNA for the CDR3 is TGTGCCAGCATCGAACGTCCACACCGGACAGGGGTTTACGAGCAGTACTTC.

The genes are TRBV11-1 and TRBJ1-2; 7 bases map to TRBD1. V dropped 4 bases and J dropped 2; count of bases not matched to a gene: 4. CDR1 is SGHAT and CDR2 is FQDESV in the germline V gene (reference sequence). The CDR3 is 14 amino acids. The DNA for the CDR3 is TGTGCCAGCAGCTCCGGACAGGTGAACTATGGCTACACCTTC. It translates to CASSSGQVNYGYTF.

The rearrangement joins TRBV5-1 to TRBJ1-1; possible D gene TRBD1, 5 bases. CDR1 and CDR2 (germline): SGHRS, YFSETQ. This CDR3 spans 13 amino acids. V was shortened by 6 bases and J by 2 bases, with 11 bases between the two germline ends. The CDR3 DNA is TGCGCCAGCACCTTCGACAGTAACACTGAAGCTTTCTTT. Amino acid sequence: CASTFDSNTEAFF.

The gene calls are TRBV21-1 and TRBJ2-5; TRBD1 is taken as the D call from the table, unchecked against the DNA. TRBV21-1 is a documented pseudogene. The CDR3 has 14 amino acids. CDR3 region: CASSKSQLEETQYF. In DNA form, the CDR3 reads TGTGCCAGCAGCAAGTCACAGTTGGAAGAGACCCAGTACTTC.

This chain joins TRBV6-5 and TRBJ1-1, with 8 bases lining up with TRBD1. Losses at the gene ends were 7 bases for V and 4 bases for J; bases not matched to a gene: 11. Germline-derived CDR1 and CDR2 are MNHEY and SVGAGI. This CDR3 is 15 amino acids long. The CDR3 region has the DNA TGTGCCAGCAAAGTGCAGGGGGCAATCGGCACTGAAGCTTTCTTT. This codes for CASKVQGAIGTEAFF.

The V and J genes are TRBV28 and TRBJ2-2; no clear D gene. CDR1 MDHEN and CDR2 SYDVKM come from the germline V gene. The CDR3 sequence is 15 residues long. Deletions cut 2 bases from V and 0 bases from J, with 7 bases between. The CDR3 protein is CASSLERPNTGELFF. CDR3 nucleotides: TGTGCCAGCAGTTTAGAGAGGCCGAACACCGGGGAGCTGTTTTTT.

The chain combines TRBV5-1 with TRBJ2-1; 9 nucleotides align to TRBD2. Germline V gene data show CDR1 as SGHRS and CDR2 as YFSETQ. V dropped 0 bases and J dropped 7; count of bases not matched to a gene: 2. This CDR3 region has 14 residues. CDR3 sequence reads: CASSLELAGNEQFF. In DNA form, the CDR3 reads TGCGCCAGCAGCTTGGAACTAGCGGGTAATGAGCAGTTCTTC. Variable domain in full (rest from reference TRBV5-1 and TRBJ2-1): KAGVTQTPRYLIKTRGQQVTLSCSPISGHRSVSWYQQTPGQGLQFLFEYFSETQRNKGNFPGRFSGRQFSNSRSEMNVSTLELGDSALYLCASSLELAGNEQFFGPGTRLTVL.

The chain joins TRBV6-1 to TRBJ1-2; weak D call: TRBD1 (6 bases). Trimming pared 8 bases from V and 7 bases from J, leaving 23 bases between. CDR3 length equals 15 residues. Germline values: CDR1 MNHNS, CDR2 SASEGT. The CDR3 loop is CASLDRTVGAFGYTF. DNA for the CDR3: TGTGCCAGCCTCGACCGGACAGTGGGAGCATTTGGCTACACCTTC.

The CDR3 sequence is CASSLGQGAAGELFF. The CDR3 bases are TGCGCCAGCAGCCTCGGACAGGGGGCGGCCGGGGAGCTGTTTTTT. This chain joins TRBV4-1 and TRBJ2-2, with 11 bases fitting TRBD1. Unmatched junction bases numbered 4, after V lost 4 bases and J lost 6 bases. The germline V gene has CDR1 MGHRA and CDR2 YSYEKL. The CDR3 is 15 amino acids.

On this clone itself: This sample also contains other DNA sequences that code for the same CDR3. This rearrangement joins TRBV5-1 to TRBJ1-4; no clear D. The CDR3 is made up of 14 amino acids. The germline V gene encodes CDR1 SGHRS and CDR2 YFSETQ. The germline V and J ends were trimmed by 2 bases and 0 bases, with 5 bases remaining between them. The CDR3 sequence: CASSFRATNEKLFF. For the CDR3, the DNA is TGCGCCAGCAGCTTTCGGGCAACTAATGAAAAACTGTTTTTT.

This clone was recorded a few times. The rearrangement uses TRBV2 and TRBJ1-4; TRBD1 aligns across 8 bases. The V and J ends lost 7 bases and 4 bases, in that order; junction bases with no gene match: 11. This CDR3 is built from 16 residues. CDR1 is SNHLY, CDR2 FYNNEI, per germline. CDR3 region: CASNGRGRIGNEKLFF. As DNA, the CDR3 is TGTGCCAGCAATGGCAGGGGGCGAATTGGTAATGAAAAACTGTTTTTT.

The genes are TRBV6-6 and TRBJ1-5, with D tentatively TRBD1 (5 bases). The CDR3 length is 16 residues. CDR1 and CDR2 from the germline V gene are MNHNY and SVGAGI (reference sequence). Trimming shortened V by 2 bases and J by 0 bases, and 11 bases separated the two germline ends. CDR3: CASSYGHSYSNQPQHF. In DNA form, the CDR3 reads TGTGCCAGCAGTTACGGACACTCTTATAGCAATCAGCCCCAGCATTTT.

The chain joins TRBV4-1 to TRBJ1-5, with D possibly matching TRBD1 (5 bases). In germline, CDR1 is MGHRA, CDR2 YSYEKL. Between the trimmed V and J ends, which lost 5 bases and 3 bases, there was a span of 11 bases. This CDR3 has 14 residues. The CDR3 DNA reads TGCGCCAGCAGCTTCCGGACATACAATCAGCCCCAGCATTTT. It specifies CASSFRTYNQPQHF.

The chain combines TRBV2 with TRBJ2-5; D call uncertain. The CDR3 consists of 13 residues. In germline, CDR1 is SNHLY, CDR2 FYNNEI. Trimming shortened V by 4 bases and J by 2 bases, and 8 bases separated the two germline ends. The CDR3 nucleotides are TGTGCCAGCAGTGTTGGGCAGCAAGAGACCCAGTACTTC. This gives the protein CASSVGQQETQYF.

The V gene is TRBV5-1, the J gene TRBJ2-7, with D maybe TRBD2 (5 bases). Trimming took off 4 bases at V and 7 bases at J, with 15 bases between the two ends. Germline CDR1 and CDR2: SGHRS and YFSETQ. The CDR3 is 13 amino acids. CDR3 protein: CASSVDPSGEQYF. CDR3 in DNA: TGCGCCAGCAGCGTGGACCCCTCGGGAGAGCAGTACTTC.

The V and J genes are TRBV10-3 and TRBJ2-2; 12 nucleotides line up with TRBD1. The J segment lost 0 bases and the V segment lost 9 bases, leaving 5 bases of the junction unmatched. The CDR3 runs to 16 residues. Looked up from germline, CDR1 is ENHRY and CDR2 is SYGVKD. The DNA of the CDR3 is TGTGCCATTGGGGGACAGGGGGCCACGAACACCGGGGAGCTGTTTTTT. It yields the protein CAIGGQGATNTGELFF.

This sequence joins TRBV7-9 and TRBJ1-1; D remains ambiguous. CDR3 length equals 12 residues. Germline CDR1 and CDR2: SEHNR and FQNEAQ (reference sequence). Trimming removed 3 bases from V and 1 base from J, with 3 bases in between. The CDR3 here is CASSFGNTEAFF. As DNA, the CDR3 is TGTGCCAGCAGCTTCGGGAACACTGAAGCTTTCTTT.

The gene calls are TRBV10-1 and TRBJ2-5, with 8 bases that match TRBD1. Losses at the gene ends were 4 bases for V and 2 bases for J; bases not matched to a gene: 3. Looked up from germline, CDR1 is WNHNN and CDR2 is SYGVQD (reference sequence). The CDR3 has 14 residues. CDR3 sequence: CASSGTGHQETQYF. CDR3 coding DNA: TGCGCCAGCAGTGGGACAGGGCATCAAGAGACCCAGTACTTC.

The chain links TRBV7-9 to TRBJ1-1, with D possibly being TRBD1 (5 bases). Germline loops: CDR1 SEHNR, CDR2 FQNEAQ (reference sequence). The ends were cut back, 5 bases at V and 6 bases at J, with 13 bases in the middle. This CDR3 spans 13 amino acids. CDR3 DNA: TGTGCCAGCAGCCAGATTGGGGGGGCTGAAGCTTTCTTT. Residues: CASSQIGGAEAFF.

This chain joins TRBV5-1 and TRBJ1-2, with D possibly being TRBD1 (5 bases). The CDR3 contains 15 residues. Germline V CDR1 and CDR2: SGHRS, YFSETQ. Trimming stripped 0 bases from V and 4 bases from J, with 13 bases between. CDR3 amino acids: CASSLAGQTSYGYTF. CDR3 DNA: TGCGCCAGCAGCTTGGCCGGACAAACCTCCTATGGCTACACCTTC. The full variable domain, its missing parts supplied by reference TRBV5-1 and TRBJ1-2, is KAGVTQTPRYLIKTRGQQVTLSCSPISGHRSVSWYQQTPGQGLQFLFEYFSETQRNKGNFPGRFSGRQFSNSRSEMNVSTLELGDSALYLCASSLAGQTSYGYTFGSGTRLTVV.

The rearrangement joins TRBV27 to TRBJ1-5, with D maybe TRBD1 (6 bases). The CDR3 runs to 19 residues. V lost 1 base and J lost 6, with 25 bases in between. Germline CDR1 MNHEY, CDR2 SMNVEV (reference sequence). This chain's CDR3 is CASSLLGGDGPLLTQPQHF. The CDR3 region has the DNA TGTGCCAGCAGTTTATTAGGGGGGGACGGACCTCTCCTGACTCAGCCCCAGCATTTT.

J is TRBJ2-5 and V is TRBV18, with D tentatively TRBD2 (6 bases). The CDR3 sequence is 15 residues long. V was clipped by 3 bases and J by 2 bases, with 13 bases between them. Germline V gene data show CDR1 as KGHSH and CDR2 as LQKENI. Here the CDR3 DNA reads TGTGCCAGCTCACCTCCGGGACTGTCGCAAGAGACCCAGTACTTC. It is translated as CASSPPGLSQETQYF.

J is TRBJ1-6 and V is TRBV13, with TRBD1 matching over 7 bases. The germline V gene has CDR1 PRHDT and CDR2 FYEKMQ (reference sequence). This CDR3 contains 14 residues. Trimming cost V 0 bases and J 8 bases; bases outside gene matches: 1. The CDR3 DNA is TGTGCCAGCAGCTTAGGGCAGGGGGATTCACCCCTCCACTTT. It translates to CASSLGQGDSPLHF.

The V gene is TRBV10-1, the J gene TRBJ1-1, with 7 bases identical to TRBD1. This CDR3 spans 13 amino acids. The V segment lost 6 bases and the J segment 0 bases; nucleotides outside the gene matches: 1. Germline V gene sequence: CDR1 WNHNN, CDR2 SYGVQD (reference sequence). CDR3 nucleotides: TGCGCCAGCAGGGGACAGATGAACACTGAAGCTTTCTTT. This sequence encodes CASRGQMNTEAFF.

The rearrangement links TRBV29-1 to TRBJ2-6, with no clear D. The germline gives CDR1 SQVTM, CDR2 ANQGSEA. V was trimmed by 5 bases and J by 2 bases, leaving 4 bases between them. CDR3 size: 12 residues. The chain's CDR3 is CSVRAGANVLTF. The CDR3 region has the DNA TGCAGCGTTAGAGCTGGGGCCAACGTCCTGACTTTC.

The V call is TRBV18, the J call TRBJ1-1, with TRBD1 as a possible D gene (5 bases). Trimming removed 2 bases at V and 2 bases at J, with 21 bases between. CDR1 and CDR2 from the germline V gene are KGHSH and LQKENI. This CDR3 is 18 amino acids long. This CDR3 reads CASSPARPGGMVNTEAFF. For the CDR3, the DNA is TGTGCCAGCTCACCAGCTCGTCCCGGGGGGATGGTTAACACTGAAGCTTTCTTT.

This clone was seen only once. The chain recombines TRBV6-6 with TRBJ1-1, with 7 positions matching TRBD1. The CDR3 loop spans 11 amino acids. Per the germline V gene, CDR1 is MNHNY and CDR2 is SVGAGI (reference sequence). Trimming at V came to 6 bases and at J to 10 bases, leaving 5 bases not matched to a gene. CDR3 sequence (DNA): TGTGCCAGCAGCGTAAGACAGGGAGCTTTCTTT. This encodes CASSVRQGAFF.

CDR3 sequence reads: CASREQGQGSGGYTF. The CDR3 DNA sequence: TGTGCCAGCAGGGAACAGGGGCAGGGTTCTGGCGGCTACACCTTC. The rearrangement links TRBV7-9 to TRBJ1-2; 7 positions match TRBD1. The CDR3 runs to 15 residues. Trimming removed 6 bases from V and 8 bases from J; junction bases left unmatched: 15. The germline V gene has CDR1 SEHNR and CDR2 FQNEAQ (reference sequence).